This TCR beta chain originates from a study of patients and donors after allogeneic stem cell transplantation. This clonotype came up a few times. TCRdb independently ran MiXCR on the RT-PCR reads; one entry per CDR3 protein. The sample lists some 960,000 distinct CDR3 sequences, more than 15% occurring once. Sequencing was done on a sample of blood, either unsorted or a sorted T cell fraction (not recorded which). This TCR was recovered from a human donor who was either an allogeneic HSCT recipient or a stem cell or donor lymphocyte infusion donor (not recorded which). It is not recorded whose cells these are; they may come from a transplant donor.

As DNA, the CDR3 is TGCAGTGCAGGGACAGGGAATATGCAAGAGACCCAGTACTTC. It is translated as CSAGTGNMQETQYF. This sequence joins TRBV20-1 and TRBJ2-5; 9 nucleotides agree with TRBD1. Germline loops: CDR1 DFQATT, CDR2 SNEGSKA (reference sequence). The CDR3 spans 14 residues. Trimming cost V 6 bases and J 2 bases; bases outside gene matches: 7.